This TCR beta chain was sequenced in a study of technical replicates of blood from a handful of donors. Repertoires were generated with immunoSEQ multiplex PCR, while TCRdb's copy carries only in-frame clones and drops some. The data hold 80,000 or so clones, with approximately 94% observed a single time. V lost 7 bases to trimming and J lost 3 bases, with 4 bases between them. Germline values: CDR1 MGHDK, CDR2 SYGVNS. The CDR3 is 10 amino acids. This sequence originates from a human donor in good health. Material for sequencing was T cells isolated from PBMCs. The chain has TRBV25-1 and TRBJ2-7; no reliable D call. The CDR3 sequence: CASTGYEQYF. The CDR3 DNA sequence: TGTGCCAGCACGGGCTACGAGCAGTACTTC.